This is a list of T cell receptor beta chains from one sample in a study of T cell changes during pregnancy in multiple sclerosis. Libraries were prepared by immunoSEQ multiplex PCR; TCRdb keeps only in-frame clonotypes and omits some of them. Of over 90,000 clones in the sample, less than 95% were seen once. The sequenced sample was peripheral blood, obtained before pregnancy. Receptor source: a female donor with multiple sclerosis, enrolled in a pregnancy study. The CDR3 runs from the conserved cysteine through the conserved F or W. A D gene is named only where the DNA matches it firmly. Not every row has a clone size; where given, it reads once, few, many or a size class.

CASSDYSGHRNTEAFF TGTGCCAGCAGTGACTATTCGGGACACAGGAACACTGAAGCTTTCTTT NA NA TRBJ1-1 TRBV28
CASSPGTATGELFF TGCGCCAGCAGCCCCGGGACAGCTACCGGGGAGCTGTTTTTT once TRBD1 TRBJ2-2 TRBV5-1
CASRDQGNTEAFF TGTGCCAGTAGAGACCAGGGGAACACTGAAGCTTTCTTT NA NA TRBJ1-1 TRBV19
CASSVVHGGDRNEQFF TGTGCCAGCAGCGTAGTTCACGGGGGGGATAGGAATGAGCAGTTCTTC NA TRBD2 TRBJ2-1 TRBV9
CAWSVRQGGYGYTF TGTGCCTGGAGTGTAAGGCAGGGCGGCTATGGCTACACCTTC NA NA TRBJ1-2 TRBV30
CASSIDGYNEQFF TGTGCCAGTAGTATAGACGGGTACAATGAGCAGTTCTTC NA NA TRBJ2-1 TRBV19
CASSLLQSSNQPQHF TGTGCCAGCAGTTTACTCCAGTCGAGCAATCAGCCCCAGCATTTT NA NA TRBJ1-5 TRBV28
CASTVLAGSNEQFF TGTGCCTCGACCGTACTAGCGGGGAGCAATGAGCAGTTCTTC NA TRBD2 TRBJ2-1 TRBV30
CASSLVAGGTGELFF TGCGCCAGCAGCTTGGTCGCGGGAGGAACCGGGGAGCTGTTTTTT NA TRBD2 TRBJ2-2 TRBV5-1
CASSLSTGVRADTQYF TGTGCCAGCAGTTTATCGACAGGGGTGAGGGCAGATACGCAGTATTTT NA TRBD1 TRBJ2-3 TRBV28
CASSLAVPGGNSPLHF TGTGCCAGCAGCTTGGCCGTTCCAGGGGGAAACTCACCCCTCCACTTT few TRBD1 TRBJ1-6 TRBV5-4
CASSQLPPVTANYGYTF TGTGCCAGCAGCCAACTGCCCCCGGTTACAGCTAACTATGGCTACACCTTC NA NA TRBJ1-2 TRBV4-2
CASSSYYEQYF TGTGCCAGCAGTTCTTACTACGAGCAGTACTTC NA NA TRBJ2-7 TRBV28
CASSTQHEQYF TGTGCCAGCAGCACACAGCATGAGCAGTACTTC few NA TRBJ2-7 TRBV6-5
CSARYRDIQYF TGCAGTGCTAGATACAGGGACATTCAGTACTTC NA NA TRBJ2-4 TRBV20-1
CASSDAGGPNTGELFF TGTGCCAGCAGTGATGCGGGAGGACCGAACACCGGGGAGCTGTTTTTT NA TRBD2 TRBJ2-2 TRBV2
CASSSRVRVQPQHF TGTGCCAGTAGTTCTAGGGTCAGGGTTCAGCCCCAGCATTTT NA NA TRBJ1-5 TRBV19
CASKKAGAASYEQYF TGTGCCAGTAAAAAGGCAGGGGCGGCCTCCTACGAGCAGTACTTC NA NA TRBJ2-7 TRBV19
CASKVGTDTQYF TGTGCCAGCAAAGTAGGCACAGATACGCAGTATTTT NA NA TRBJ2-3 TRBV5-4
CASSSLSGLYF TGCGCCAGCAGCTCCCTGAGCGGTCTGTACTTC NA NA TRBJ2-7 TRBV5-1
CASRQSGGYTF TGTGCCAGCAGGCAAAGCGGGGGCTACACCTTC NA NA TRBJ1-2 TRBV2
CASSQMTGTEAFF TGTGCCAGTAGTCAGATGACAGGCACTGAAGCTTTCTTT once NA TRBJ1-1 TRBV19
CASSYSNSLEGIQYF TGTGCCAGCAGTTACTCGAACTCACTCGAGGGCATTCAGTACTTC once NA TRBJ2-4 TRBV6-6
CASSHGAGESSYEQYF TGTGCCAGCAGCCATGGGGCGGGGGAGAGCTCCTACGAGCAGTACTTC NA TRBD2 TRBJ2-7 TRBV4-2
CASPTARTGIKETQYF TGTGCCAGCCCCACAGCACGGACAGGGATAAAAGAGACCCAGTACTTC NA TRBD1 TRBJ2-5 TRBV9
CASSYRNRGGGETQYF TGTGCCAGCAGCTATCGCAACAGGGGGGGAGGAGAGACCCAGTACTTC NA NA TRBJ2-5 TRBV5-4
CASSEALRTSGNGWETQYF TGTGCCAGCAGTGAAGCGCTTCGGACTAGCGGGAACGGGTGGGAGACCCAGTACTTC NA TRBD2 TRBJ2-5 TRBV2
CASRPSIQRYNEQFF TGTGCCAGCAGACCAAGTATACAAAGATACAATGAGCAGTTCTTC NA NA TRBJ2-1 TRBV27
CASGGFGTSTDTQYF TGTGCTAGTGGAGGCTTTGGGACTAGCACAGATACGCAGTATTTT NA NA TRBJ2-3 TRBV12-5
CASGPYRSSYNSPLHF TGTGCCAGCGGACCCTACAGGAGCTCCTATAATTCACCCCTCCACTTT NA NA TRBJ1-6 TRBV27
CAWSGGREKLFF TGTGCCTGGAGTGGAGGGAGAGAGAAACTGTTTTTT NA NA TRBJ1-4 TRBV30
CASSAAGQLSGNTIYF TGTGCCAGCTCGGCCGCGGGGCAACTCTCTGGAAACACCATATATTTT NA NA TRBJ1-3 TRBV7-9
CASSRGLQEKLFF TGTGCCAGCAGCCGAGGGTTACAGGAAAAACTGTTTTTT NA NA TRBJ1-4 TRBV7-2
CASSPLGQGAASGANVLTF TGTGCCAGCTCACCTTTAGGACAGGGGGCAGCTAGTGGGGCCAACGTCCTGACTTTC NA TRBD1 TRBJ2-6 TRBV18
CTSSHLGAATNEKLFF TGCACCAGCAGCCACTTAGGGGCCGCGACTAATGAAAAACTGTTTTTT NA NA TRBJ1-4 TRBV1
CASSHQTGLNTDTQYF TGTGCCAGCAGCCATCAAACGGGGTTGAATACAGATACGCAGTATTTT NA NA TRBJ2-3 TRBV14
CASSPGQGESPLHF TGTGCCAGCAGCCCGGGACAGGGTGAATCACCCCTCCACTTT NA TRBD1 TRBJ1-6 TRBV9
CASSQEGSRGGETQYF TGCGCCAGCAGCCAAGAAGGGTCCAGGGGCGGCGAGACCCAGTACTTC NA NA TRBJ2-5 TRBV4-3
CASGGSSYEQYF TGTGCCAGCGGAGGGAGCTCCTACGAGCAGTACTTC NA NA TRBJ2-7 TRBV6-1
CASSAQGAETQYF TGTGCCAGCAGCGCCCAGGGGGCGGAGACCCAGTACTTC NA TRBD1 TRBJ2-5 TRBV7-9
CASSLGGSEKLFF TGTGCCAGCAGCTTAGGTGGTAGTGAAAAACTGTTTTTT NA NA TRBJ1-4 TRBV7-8